This T cell receptor (beta chain) was documented in a study of shared clonotypes between healthy human individuals. When samples were unsorted, tens of millions of PBMCs were used for genomic DNA. The CDR3 has 17 amino acids. Germline V gene lookup returns CDR1 ENHRY and CDR2 SYGVKD. The V gene end was trimmed by 1 base and the J gene end by 6 bases; junction bases not matched to a gene: 12. Sequencing was performed with immunoSEQ multiplex PCR; in TCRdb, only in-frame clones are kept and a portion is missing. This table holds roughly 500,000 clones, over 65% found once. The V and J genes are TRBV10-3 and TRBJ2-7; 10 nucleotides match TRBD1. Specimen: PBMCs. This receptor was taken from a woman between 40 and 55 years old in good health. Some clones in this sample may be carry-over from other donors' samples. The chain's CDR3 is CAISEWTPGQGIGEQYF. In DNA form, the CDR3 reads TGTGCCATCAGTGAGTGGACTCCGGGACAGGGGATTGGCGAGCAGTACTTC.